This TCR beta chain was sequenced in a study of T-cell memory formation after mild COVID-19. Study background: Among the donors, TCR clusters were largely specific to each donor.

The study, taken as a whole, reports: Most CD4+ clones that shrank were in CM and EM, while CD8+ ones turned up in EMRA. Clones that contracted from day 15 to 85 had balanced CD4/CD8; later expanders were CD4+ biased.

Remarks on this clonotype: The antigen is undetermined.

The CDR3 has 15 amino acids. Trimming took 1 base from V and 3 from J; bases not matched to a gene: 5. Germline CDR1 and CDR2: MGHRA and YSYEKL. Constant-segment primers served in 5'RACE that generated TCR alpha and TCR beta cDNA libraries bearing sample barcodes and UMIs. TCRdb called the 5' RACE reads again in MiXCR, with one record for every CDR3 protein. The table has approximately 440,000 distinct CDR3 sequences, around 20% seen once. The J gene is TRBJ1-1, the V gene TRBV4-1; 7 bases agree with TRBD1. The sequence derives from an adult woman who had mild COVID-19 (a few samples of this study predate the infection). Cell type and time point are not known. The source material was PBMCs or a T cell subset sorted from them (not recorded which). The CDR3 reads CASSQGRGMDTEAFF. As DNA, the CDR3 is TGCGCCAGCAGCCAAGGCAGGGGGATGGACACTGAAGCTTTCTTT.